A single TCR beta chain is shown here with its context. Its antigen is as yet unknown. MiXCR was run by TCRdb on the reads, yielding one entry per CDR3 protein. This table has roughly 200,000 distinct CDR3 sequences, approximately 18% appearing once. The data were obtained in a study of T cell repertoires in cytomegalovirus infection. Whole-study results and caveats: Identification of carriers of CMV plus the relevant HLA was achieved through cumulative public TCR beta family frequency.

The CDR3 has 14 amino acids. V was pared by 2 bases and J by 6 bases, with 8 bases of the junction left unmatched. Germline-derived CDR1 and CDR2 are GTSNPN and SVGIG (reference sequence). The sequencing sample was made of CD8+ T cells from PBMCs. J is TRBJ2-7 and V is TRBV30; 9 bases agree with TRBD1. The TCR originated in a human donor in good health (CMV status not recorded). Some clones in this sample may be carry-over from other donors' samples. CDR3 sequence: CAWSSGQGVPEQYF. CDR3 DNA: TGTGCCTGGAGTTCGGGACAGGGAGTCCCCGAGCAGTACTTC.